The 32 T cell receptor beta chains below all came from one sample that was sequenced in a study of cytomegalovirus exposure and HLA in healthy donors. Here immunoSEQ multiplex PCR was the method, and the copy in TCRdb shows in-frame clones only, minus some. The sample yields under 200,000 clones, around nine tenths seen once. Specimen: PBMCs. The receptors come from a woman aged 18-30 years in good health and CMV-seropositive.

The chain recombines TRBV2 with TRBJ1-2, with TRBD1 identical over 12 bases. V lost 2 bases to trimming and J lost 8 bases; unmatched junction nucleotides: 12. This CDR3 comprises 17 residues. Germline-derived CDR1 and CDR2 are SNHLY and FYNNEI. CDR3 sequence reads: CASSERVPGQGAPGYTF. In nucleotides, the CDR3 is TGTGCCAGCAGTGAAAGGGTCCCGGGACAGGGGGCGCCGGGCTACACCTTC.

The chain has TRBV4-3 and TRBJ2-1; 9 nucleotides match TRBD2. The CDR3 extends over 15 amino acids. Germline V gene data show CDR1 as LGHNA and CDR2 as YSLEER. The trim removed 4 bases at V and 8 bases at J, leaving 9 bases unmatched. The CDR3 is CASSPRLADGHEQFF. CDR3 DNA: TGCGCCAGCAGCCCTCGACTAGCGGATGGCCATGAGCAGTTCTTC.

This clone was detected only a few times. The rearrangement links TRBV6-1 to TRBJ2-7, with no clear D. V gave up 1 base and J gave up 0 bases, with 7 bases separating them. Germline assignment: CDR1 MNHNS and CDR2 SASEGT. The CDR3 is 14 amino acids. CDR3 region: CASSEEPRSYEQYF. The CDR3 region has the DNA TGTGCCAGCAGTGAAGAGCCTCGCTCCTACGAGCAGTACTTC.

The CDR3 DNA is TGTGCCAGCAGCTTAGTGACAGACCGAATGAACACTGAAGCTTTCTTT. It specifies CASSLVTDRMNTEAFF. The J gene is TRBJ1-1, the V gene TRBV7-9, with a weak D call TRBD1 (5 bases). Germline CDR1 SEHNR, CDR2 FQNEAQ (reference sequence). The CDR3 runs to 16 residues. V shed 1 base and J shed 0 bases, with 12 bases lying between them. Full variable domain (missing parts from reference TRBV7-9 and TRBJ1-1): DTGVSQNPRHKITKRGQNVTFRCDPISEHNRLYWYRQTLGQGPEFLTYFQNEAQLEKSRLLSDRFSAERPKGSFSTLEIQRTEQGDSAMYLCASSLVTDRMNTEAFFGQGTRLTVV.

The rearrangement joins TRBV9 to TRBJ1-5, with no clear D. Germline V gives CDR1 SGDLS, CDR2 YYNGEE. V was trimmed by 0 bases and J by 5 bases, leaving 9 bases between them. The CDR3 covers 14 residues. CDR3 region: CASSVEEGDQPQHF. The DNA for the CDR3 is TGTGCCAGCAGCGTAGAAGAGGGAGATCAGCCCCAGCATTTT.

V and J are TRBV6-5 and TRBJ2-5; 8 bases match TRBD1. The CDR3 runs 14 residues. Germline CDR1 MNHEY, CDR2 SVGAGI. Losses at the gene ends were 5 bases for V and 4 bases for J; bases not matched to a gene: 6. The CDR3 DNA follows: TGTGCCAGCAGTCGGACAGGGAAGACAGAGACCCAGTACTTC. This sequence encodes CASSRTGKTETQYF.

This clone was observed a single time. In DNA, the CDR3 is TGCGCCAGCAGTGACCCGACTAGCGGGAGAGGGGAGACCCAGTACTTC. It is translated as CASSDPTSGRGETQYF. The chain combines TRBV10-2 with TRBJ2-5, with 12 bases matching TRBD2. After removal of 3 bases from V and 5 bases from J, the junction contained 7 bases not matched to a gene. The CDR3 has 16 residues. Germline loops: CDR1 WSHSY, CDR2 SAAADI.

The chain recombines TRBV5-1 with TRBJ2-7, with D maybe TRBD2 (5 bases). V was trimmed by 3 bases and J by 0 bases, leaving 16 bases between them. This CDR3 has 16 residues. The germline gives CDR1 SGHRS, CDR2 YFSETQ. The CDR3 reads CASSSRGPESSYEQYF. For the CDR3, the DNA is TGCGCCAGCAGCTCCCGGGGTCCCGAGTCCTCCTACGAGCAGTACTTC.

This rearrangement joins TRBV9 to TRBJ2-6, with D hard to call. The CDR3 runs 13 residues. Trimming shortened V by 3 bases and J by 2 bases, and 3 bases separated the two germline ends. Germline CDR1 SGDLS, CDR2 YYNGEE. The CDR3 is CASSEPGANVLTF. The DNA for the CDR3 is TGTGCCAGCAGCGAGCCTGGGGCCAACGTCCTGACTTTC. Drawing the rest from reference TRBV9 and TRBJ2-6, the complete variable domain is DSGVTQTPKHLITATGQRVTLRCSPRSGDLSVYWYQQSLDQGLQFLIQYYNGEERAKGNILERFSAQQFPDLHSELNLSSLELGDSALYFCASSEPGANVLTFGAGSRLTVL.

This chain links TRBV6-6 with TRBJ2-5, with a weak D call TRBD1 (6 bases). Germline CDR1 reads MNHNY; CDR2 reads SVGAGI (reference sequence). The V end lost 2 bases, the J end lost 5 bases, and 15 bases lay between the germline ends. CDR3 length: 15 residues. The CDR3 DNA reads TGTGCCAGCAGTTACACCACAGGGATCGTGGAGACCCAGTACTTC. Its protein product is CASSYTTGIVETQYF.

J is TRBJ2-2 and V is TRBV6-5, with D possibly matching TRBD1 (6 bases). This CDR3 has 14 residues. The V end lost 4 bases, the J end lost 2 bases, and 8 bases lay between the germline ends. The germline gives CDR1 MNHEY, CDR2 SVGAGI. CDR3 residues: CASSWGQNTGELFF. In DNA, the CDR3 is TGTGCCAGCAGTTGGGGACAAAACACCGGGGAGCTGTTTTTT.

V is TRBV2 and J is TRBJ2-7; 13 nucleotides agree with TRBD2. The germline V gene encodes CDR1 SNHLY and CDR2 FYNNEI. The CDR3 has 13 residues. The V segment lost 10 bases and the J segment 2 bases; nucleotides outside the gene matches: 2. In DNA, the CDR3 is TGTGCCACGGGACTAGCGGGAACCTACGAGCAGTACTTC. Amino acid sequence: CATGLAGTYEQYF.

The chain carries TRBV30 and TRBJ2-7; 7 nucleotides line up with TRBD2. Germline V gene sequence: CDR1 GTSNPN, CDR2 SVGIG (reference sequence). The CDR3 is made up of 14 amino acids. The V segment lost 5 bases and the J segment 7 bases; nucleotides outside the gene matches: 14. The CDR3 DNA reads as TGTGCCTGGCGAAGGACCTCCGGGGGGTGGGAGCAGTACTTC. It specifies CAWRRTSGGWEQYF.

The chain has TRBV7-3 and TRBJ1-1; tentatively, D is TRBD1 (5 bases). Trimming removed 5 bases at V and 4 bases at J, with 14 bases between. CDR3 length: 14 residues. Germline V lookup: CDR1 SGHTA, CDR2 FQGTGA. CDR3 protein: CASSNHAGGTEAFF. CDR3 bases: TGTGCCAGCAGCAACCACGCGGGGGGCACTGAAGCTTTCTTT.

The chain carries TRBV6-5 and TRBJ2-7; no clear D. V lost 0 bases, J lost 3 bases, and 6 bases lay in between. Germline CDR1 MNHEY, CDR2 SVGAGI. This CDR3 spans 13 amino acids. CDR3 sequence (DNA): TGTGCCAGCAGTTACTCGGGCTTCTACGAGCAGTACTTC. Its translation: CASSYSGFYEQYF.

The DNA of the CDR3 is TGTGCCAGTACCAGGGGTGGCGCCCGCGCCAATGAGCAGTTCTTC. Its protein is CASTRGGARANEQFF. The chain joins TRBV19 to TRBJ2-1; maybe TRBD1 (6 bases). Germline assignment: CDR1 LNHDA and CDR2 SQIVND (reference sequence). Between the trimmed V and J ends, which lost 7 bases and 6 bases, there was a span of 19 bases. The length of the CDR3 is 15 residues.

This chain uses TRBV7-8 with TRBJ1-2; TRBD1 matches at 9 bases. Germline loops: CDR1 SGHVS, CDR2 FQNEAQ. CDR3 size: 13 residues. With V trimmed by 5 bases and J by 8 bases, 6 bases remained unmatched. In DNA, the CDR3 is TGTGCCAGCAGCATAAGGGACAGGGCGGGCTACACCTTC. It translates to CASSIRDRAGYTF. The complete variable domain, with remaining parts taken from reference TRBV7-8 and TRBJ1-2, reads GAGVSQSPRYKVAKRGQDVALRCDPISGHVSLFWYQQALGQGPEFLTYFQNEAQLDKSGLPSDRFFAERPEGSVSTLKIQRTQQEDSAVYLCASSIRDRAGYTFGSGTRLTVV.

The rearrangement links TRBV11-2 to TRBJ2-7; 7 nucleotides align to TRBD1. Trimming at V came to 5 bases and at J to 4 bases, leaving 14 bases not matched to a gene. Germline V lookup: CDR1 SGHAT, CDR2 FQNNGV. The CDR3 covers 16 residues. CDR3 coding DNA: TGTGCCAGCAGCCAGGGGCCAGGGGGTCCCTTATACGAGCAGTACTTC. This encodes CASSQGPGGPLYEQYF. The variable domain in full, completed from reference TRBV11-2 and TRBJ2-7, reads EAGVAQSPRYKIIEKRQSVAFWCNPISGHATLYWYQQILGQGPKLLIQFQNNGVVDDSQLPKDRFSAERLKGVDSTLKIQPAKLEDSAVYLCASSQGPGGPLYEQYFGPGTRLTVT.

The J gene is TRBJ2-1, the V gene TRBV4-3; tentative D call: TRBD2 (6 bases). Between the trimmed V and J ends, which lost 0 bases and 7 bases, there was a span of 7 bases. The CDR3 contains 13 residues. The germline CDR1 and CDR2 sequences are LGHNA and YSLEER. The chain's CDR3 is CASSQESGNEQFF. The CDR3 nucleotides read TGCGCCAGCAGCCAAGAGAGCGGGAATGAGCAGTTCTTC.

This clone was observed at least ten times. The chain uses TRBV30 and TRBJ2-1, with a tentative D call TRBD2 (6 bases). This CDR3 is 13 amino acids long. Trimming stripped 0 bases from V and 4 bases from J, with 7 bases between. The germline V gene has CDR1 GTSNPN and CDR2 SVGIG (reference sequence). The CDR3 sequence is CAWSVREYNEQFF. The CDR3 DNA reads TGTGCCTGGAGTGTCCGGGAGTACAATGAGCAGTTCTTC.

The chain has TRBV4-1 and TRBJ2-7, with a tentative D call TRBD1 (6 bases). This CDR3 has 15 residues. V was pared by 3 bases and J by 6 bases, with 18 bases between. Germline V gene sequence: CDR1 MGHRA, CDR2 YSYEKL. The CDR3 sequence: CASSHLGGAGVEQYF. The CDR3 DNA reads as TGCGCCAGCAGCCACCTAGGGGGAGCAGGGGTCGAGCAGTACTTC.

This clone occurred a few times. The J gene is TRBJ1-5, the V gene TRBV2, with TRBD1 identical over 7 bases. V was clipped by 7 bases and J by 6 bases; unmatched bases: 6. Germline V CDR1 and CDR2: SNHLY, FYNNEI. The CDR3 totals 13 residues. CDR3 coding DNA: TGTGCCAGCAAAGACAGGGAGCCTCAGCCCCAGCATTTT. This translates into CASKDREPQPQHF.

V usage is TRBV27 and J usage is TRBJ2-1, with 7 bases identical to TRBD1. Germline V gives CDR1 MNHEY, CDR2 SMNVEV (reference sequence). V lost 5 bases and J lost 0; bases outside the gene matches: 4. The CDR3 is 15 amino acids. The CDR3 bases are TGTGCCAGCAGTCCAAGGGACAGCTCCTACAATGAGCAGTTCTTC. It codes for CASSPRDSSYNEQFF.

J is TRBJ1-5 and V is TRBV19; TRBD1 aligns across 7 bases. The CDR3 loop spans 14 amino acids. The V gene's germline CDR1 is LNHDA and CDR2 SQIVND (reference sequence). Trimming cost V 6 bases and J 4 bases; bases outside gene matches: 6. The CDR3 region has the DNA TGTGCCAGTAGGATGGACAGGTTAAATCAGCCCCAGCATTTT. It encodes CASRMDRLNQPQHF.

The rearrangement joins TRBV6-6 to TRBJ2-7; 8 positions match TRBD1. This CDR3 contains 14 residues. Trimming took 7 bases from V and 3 from J; bases not matched to a gene: 8. The germline CDR1 and CDR2 sequences are MNHNY and SVGAGI (reference sequence). The CDR3 DNA sequence: TGTGCCAGCATCTCAGGGGGCAGCATCTACGAGCAGTACTTC. It specifies CASISGGSIYEQYF.

This clone was seen once. This chain joins TRBV4-2 and TRBJ2-3; D ambiguous. V gave up 1 base and J gave up 3 bases, with 2 bases separating them. Germline V CDR1 and CDR2: LGHNA, YNFKEQ. The CDR3 runs to 12 residues. The CDR3 DNA reads as TGTGCCAGCAGCCAAGCAACAGATACGCAGTATTTT. This gives the protein CASSQATDTQYF.

The rearrangement uses TRBV7-9 and TRBJ2-1, with a tentative D call TRBD1 (6 bases). CDR1 is SEHNR and CDR2 is FQNEAQ in the germline V gene (reference sequence). Between the trimmed V and J ends, which lost 0 bases and 6 bases, there was a span of 12 bases. The CDR3 loop spans 15 amino acids. The CDR3 DNA reads as TGTGCCAGCAGCTTAGCTACTACCAGGGGCAATGAGCAGTTCTTC. It codes for CASSLATTRGNEQFF.

This chain connects TRBV30 to TRBJ1-3; D might be TRBD1 (5 bases). Trimming stripped 2 bases from V and 8 bases from J, with 16 bases between. This CDR3 has 14 residues. The V gene's germline CDR1 is GTSNPN and CDR2 SVGIG (reference sequence). The chain's CDR3 is CAWSKKEQGYTIYF. Here the CDR3 DNA reads TGTGCCTGGAGTAAGAAGGAGCAGGGTTACACCATATATTTT.

The rearrangement links TRBV14 to TRBJ2-2; 8 bases fit TRBD2. The CDR3 extends over 14 amino acids. Trimming took 6 bases from V and 4 from J; bases not matched to a gene: 4. Germline V gene data show CDR1 as SGHDN and CDR2 as FVKESK. The CDR3 sequence is CASRRAGATGELFF. The CDR3 nucleotides read TGTGCCAGCAGACGAGCGGGGGCCACCGGGGAGCTGTTTTTT.

This clone was seen a handful of times. The chain carries TRBV13 and TRBJ2-7; no reliable D call. V dropped 2 bases and J dropped 0 bases, with 11 bases sitting between them. The CDR3 runs 15 residues. The germline V gene has CDR1 PRHDT and CDR2 FYEKMQ (reference sequence). The CDR3 region is CASSLWSPSSYEQYF. The CDR3, as DNA: TGTGCCAGCAGCTTATGGTCCCCTAGCTCCTACGAGCAGTACTTC.

This chain connects TRBV19 to TRBJ1-5, with 7 bases aligning to TRBD1. Per the germline V gene, CDR1 is LNHDA and CDR2 is SQIVND (reference sequence). The CDR3 sequence is 14 residues long. Trimming removed 4 bases from V and 3 bases from J; junction bases left unmatched: 3. The CDR3 is CASSTQGINQPQHF. The CDR3, as DNA: TGTGCCAGTAGTACACAGGGGATCAATCAGCCCCAGCATTTT.

The chain combines TRBV19 with TRBJ1-2; a possible D gene is TRBD1 (6 bases). The CDR3 covers 14 residues. Germline values: CDR1 LNHDA, CDR2 SQIVND (reference sequence). V shed 3 bases and J shed 8 bases, with 16 bases lying between them. The CDR3 region has the DNA TGTGCCAGTAGTATCCCCGGGGCAGGGGAAGGCTACACCTTC. Translating gives CASSIPGAGEGYTF.